This T cell receptor beta chain was found in a study of cytomegalovirus exposure and HLA in healthy donors. This CDR3 spans 17 amino acids. CDR1 is KGHSH and CDR2 is LQKENI in the germline V gene. V dropped 1 base and J dropped 1 base, with 17 bases sitting between them. The study ran its PCR with 60 Vbeta and 13 Jbeta primers. Per the authors' pipeline: In a later analysis, the count reached some 73 million unique TCR beta chains, with approximately 11 million shared. Only in-frame clones appear in the TCRdb table, and some are missing; sequencing was by immunoSEQ multiplex PCR. For V, J and clone size, that table is used; D and trimming come from the DNA. The sample shows 150,000 to 200,000 clones, 75% to 85% of them seen only once. Study-level results: There were 150 to 200 TCR beta chains listed as cytomegalovirus-associated.

On this clone itself: The antigen is unknown.

The chain links TRBV18 to TRBJ2-7; D remains ambiguous. The receptor's source is a woman under 40 in good health and CMV-seropositive. The sequencing sample was made of PBMCs. This chain's CDR3 is CASSPRLLTAGSYEQYF. The CDR3 nucleotides read TGTGCCAGCTCACCACGTTTGTTAACAGCTGGTTCCTACGAGCAGTACTTC.